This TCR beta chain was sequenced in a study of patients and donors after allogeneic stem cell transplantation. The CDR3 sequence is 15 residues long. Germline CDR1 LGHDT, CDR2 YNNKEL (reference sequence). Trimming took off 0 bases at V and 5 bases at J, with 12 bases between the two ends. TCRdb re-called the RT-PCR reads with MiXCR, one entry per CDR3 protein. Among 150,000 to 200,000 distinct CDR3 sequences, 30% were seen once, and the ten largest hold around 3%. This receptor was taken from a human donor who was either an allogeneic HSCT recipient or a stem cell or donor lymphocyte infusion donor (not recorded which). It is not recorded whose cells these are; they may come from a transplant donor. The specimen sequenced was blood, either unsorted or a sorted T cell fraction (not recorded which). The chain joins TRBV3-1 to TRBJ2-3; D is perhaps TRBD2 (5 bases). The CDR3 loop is CASSQEWVARDTQYF. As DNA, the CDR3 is TGTGCCAGCAGCCAAGAATGGGTAGCGCGAGATACGCAGTATTTT.